The 19 T cell receptor beta chains given below trace back to one sample, sequenced in a study of metastatic and nonmetastatic thyroid tumors (dated by TCRdb to 2020 to 2022). Receptors were amplified or captured by PCR. Sequencing took place on an Illumina HiSeq 4000. TCRdb's own reprocessing of the public reads used fastp at Q25 and MiXCR and kept productive beta chains. The sample profile shows just under 20,000 clones; 25% to 30% of them were found once. The top ten clonotypes cover approximately 6.1% of the sample. No patient had received any treatment before thyroid surgery. The sequenced sample consisted of blood. Receptor source: a female donor with papillary thyroid cancer or a benign thyroid nodule (not recorded which). Some clones in this sample may be carry-over from other donors' samples.

This clone was observed at least ten times. The CDR3 sequence: CSAYLGLAGDEQFF. The DNA of the CDR3 is TGCAGTGCCTACCTAGGGCTAGCGGGAGATGAGCAGTTCTTC. The V and J genes are TRBV20-1 and TRBJ2-1; 10 bases line up with TRBD2. V lost 6 bases and J lost 8; bases outside the gene matches: 10. Germline values: CDR1 DFQATT, CDR2 SNEGSKA (reference sequence). The CDR3 extends over 14 amino acids.

This chain connects TRBV4-3 to TRBJ2-5, with D maybe TRBD1 (6 bases). The CDR3 runs 16 residues. Germline loops: CDR1 LGHNA, CDR2 YSLEER. The V and J ends lost 2 bases and 5 bases respectively, with 18 bases between them. The CDR3 nucleotides read TGCGCCAGCAGCCAACGTCCCGCAGGGGCTAGCGAGACCCAGTACTTC. Encoded protein: CASSQRPAGASETQYF.

The chain has TRBV5-1 and TRBJ2-5, with no clear D. Germline CDR1 reads SGHRS; CDR2 reads YFSETQ. Trimming cost V 2 bases and J 5 bases, with 10 bases left between them. The length of the CDR3 is 13 residues. The DNA for the CDR3 is TGCGCCAGCAGCTTAGGTTTAGGGGAGACCCAGTACTTC. Its translation: CASSLGLGETQYF.

Within the sample, this clone is medium-sized. The V gene is TRBV27, the J gene TRBJ2-1; 9 bases line up with TRBD1. This CDR3 region has 17 residues. V was pared by 6 bases and J by 3 bases, with 12 bases of the junction left unmatched. Germline CDR1 is MNHEY and CDR2 is SMNVEV (reference sequence). The CDR3, as DNA: TGTGCCAGCAGAAACCCCCTGGACAGGGGACACTACAATGAGCAGTTCTTC. Amino acid sequence: CASRNPLDRGHYNEQFF.

The sample holds many counts of this clone. V is TRBV20-1 and J is TRBJ2-7, with a weak D call TRBD2 (7 bases). The CDR3 length is 15 residues. Per the germline V gene, CDR1 is DFQATT and CDR2 is SNEGSKA (reference sequence). V was shortened by 0 bases and J by 6 bases, with 18 bases between the two germline ends. For the CDR3, the DNA is TGCAGTGCTAGAGATGCGGGACGGGGGGCCGGCGAGCAGTACTTC. Translation: CSARDAGRGAGEQYF.

This clone was seen more than once but under ten times. V gene TRBV6-2 or TRBV6-3 combines with J gene TRBJ2-1; TRBD2 aligns across 8 bases. V lost 0 bases and J lost 4; bases outside the gene matches: 8. Germline V gene sequence: CDR1 MNHEY, CDR2 SVGEGT. CDR3 length equals 17 residues. CDR3 bases: TGTGCCAGCAGTTACTCGATGGCGGGAGGCCCTTACAATGAGCAGTTCTTC. Translation gives CASSYSMAGGPYNEQFF.

V and J are TRBV7-3 and TRBJ2-2; D not resolved. The V end lost 1 base, the J end lost 2 bases, and 11 bases lay between the germline ends. The CDR3 runs 16 residues. Germline CDR1 SGHTA, CDR2 FQGTGA. The CDR3 DNA sequence: TGTGCCAGCAGCTTAAATTCGTTGGGAAACACCGGGGAGCTGTTTTTT. Its translation: CASSLNSLGNTGELFF.

This clone was seen a few times. J is TRBJ2-7 and V is TRBV12-3 or TRBV12-4; no firm D call. The V gene lost 6 bases and the J gene lost 7 bases, with 16 bases spanning the gap. CDR3 length: 13 amino acids. In DNA, the CDR3 is TGTGCCAGCAGGTATGCCCTCCTTTCTGAGCAGTACTTC. This translates into CASRYALLSEQYF.

The gene calls are TRBV11-2 and TRBJ2-1; no reliable D call. The CDR3 consists of 15 residues. Trimming pared 4 bases from V and 0 bases from J, leaving 10 bases between. The germline V gene encodes CDR1 SGHAT and CDR2 FQNNGV. The CDR3 here is CASSSLRCSYNEQFF. The CDR3 DNA reads as TGTGCCAGCAGCTCCCTACGGTGCTCCTACAATGAGCAGTTCTTC.

This clone was detected ten times or more. The J gene is TRBJ1-3, the V gene TRBV3-1; no clear D. The V end was cut by 4 bases, the J end by 0 bases, with 7 bases between. Per the germline V gene, CDR1 is LGHDT and CDR2 is YNNKEL (reference sequence). This CDR3 has 14 residues. In DNA form, the CDR3 reads TGTGCCAGCAGCCGGCCAAGCTCTGGAAACACCATATATTTT. It encodes CASSRPSSGNTIYF.

The chain recombines TRBV2 with TRBJ2-2; a weak D match, TRBD1 (5 bases). CDR3 size: 14 residues. V was cut by 4 bases and J by 6 bases, with 12 bases left in between. The germline V gene encodes CDR1 SNHLY and CDR2 FYNNEI. DNA for the CDR3: TGTGCCAGCAGTGCAAGCCAGGGTCCCGGGGAGCTGTTTTTT. Translation: CASSASQGPGELFF. The complete variable domain, with remaining parts taken from reference TRBV2 and TRBJ2-2, reads EPEVTQTPSHQVTQMGQEVILRCVPISNHLYFYWYRQILGQKVEFLVSFYNNEISEKSEIFDDQFSVERPDGSNFTLKIRSTKLEDSAMYFCASSASQGPGELFFGEGSRLTVL.

This clone was counted only a few times. One end of the junction varies from germline; a read error may be responsible. V and J are TRBV6-4 and TRBJ2-3, with D possibly TRBD2 on 5 matching bases. Germline V CDR1 and CDR2: MRHNA, SNTAGT. This CDR3 comprises 15 residues. The CDR3 coding sequence is TGTGCCAGCAGTGAGAGCGGAGCTATCACATATACGCAGTATTTT. Protein sequence: CASSESGAITYTQYF.

In this sample, this clone turned up many times. The chain is built from TRBV9 and TRBJ1-2, with a tentative D call TRBD1 (6 bases). The CDR3 has 16 residues. Germline V CDR1 and CDR2: SGDLS, YYNGEE. V was cut by 5 bases and J by 2 bases, with 19 bases left in between. The CDR3 is CASSQEPGVSNYGYTF. For the CDR3, the DNA is TGTGCCAGCAGTCAAGAACCAGGGGTCTCCAACTATGGCTACACCTTC. Based on the CDR3 plus reference TRBV9 and TRBJ1-2, the full variable domain is DSGVTQTPKHLITATGQRVTLRCSPRSGDLSVYWYQQSLDQGLQFLIQYYNGEERAKGNILERFSAQQFPDLHSELNLSSLELGDSALYFCASSQEPGVSNYGYTFGSGTRLTVV.

There are many counts of this clone. The gene calls are TRBV29-1 and TRBJ1-2; D unresolved. V dropped 0 bases and J dropped 4 bases, with 3 bases sitting between them. Germline CDR1 SQVTM, CDR2 ANQGSEA. The CDR3 totals 11 residues. This chain's CDR3 is CSVEDPYGYTF. The CDR3 DNA sequence: TGCAGCGTTGAAGACCCCTATGGCTACACCTTC.

The chain carries TRBV11-2 and TRBJ2-1, with no clear D. The CDR3 is made up of 13 amino acids. V was clipped by 3 bases and J by 5 bases, with 8 bases between them. From germline, CDR1 is SGHAT and CDR2 FQNNGV. The CDR3 coding sequence is TGTGCCAGCAGCTTTTCCAGAAACAATGAGCAGTTCTTC. This translates into CASSFSRNNEQFF.

The chain is built from TRBV28 and TRBJ2-7, with 11 bases fitting TRBD2. The CDR3 covers 15 residues. Trimming took 7 bases from V and 2 from J; bases not matched to a gene: 7. Germline V gives CDR1 MDHEN, CDR2 SYDVKM. In DNA, the CDR3 is TGTGCCAGCAAACTTAGCGGGAGGGTGGCCTACGAGCAGTACTTC. Translated: CASKLSGRVAYEQYF.

This clone occurred a few times. The missing conserved phenylalanine or tryptophan at the end of this CDR3 makes a read error likely. V is TRBV6-2 or TRBV6-3 and J is TRBJ1-5; TRBD1 is a possible D gene (5 bases). CDR1 and CDR2 from the germline V gene are MNHEY and SVGEGT. V lost 7 bases, J lost 4 bases, and 14 bases lay in between. CDR3 length: 14 amino acids. CDR3 coding DNA: TGTGCCAGCAACCCGTACAGGAATAATCAGCCCCAGCATCTT. This encodes CASNPYRNNQPQHL.

J is TRBJ2-1 and V is TRBV11-1; 11 bases fit TRBD2. Per germline, CDR1 SGHAT and CDR2 FQDESV (reference sequence). V trimming: 1 base; J trimming: 9 bases; junction bases outside the gene matches: 5. The CDR3 has 15 residues. The CDR3 loop reads CASSLGLAGYIEQFF. DNA for the CDR3: TGTGCCAGCAGCTTAGGACTAGCGGGGTATATTGAGCAGTTCTTC.

Within the sample, this clone is medium-sized. This sequence joins TRBV28 and TRBJ1-1; the D is unclear. Trimming stripped 5 bases from V and 10 bases from J, with 17 bases between. This CDR3 comprises 13 residues. Per germline, CDR1 MDHEN and CDR2 SYDVKM. This CDR3 is CASSPRDTERAFF. DNA for the CDR3: TGTGCCAGCAGTCCGAGGGATACAGAGCGAGCTTTCTTT.